Listed here are 11 T cell receptor beta chains from one sample, sequenced in a study of blood T cell repertoires in COVID-19. Only in-frame clones appear in the TCRdb table, and some are missing; sequencing was by immunoSEQ multiplex PCR. The sample has some 110,000 clones; less than 90% are singletons. The sequencing input was peripheral blood. Every receptor here comes from a man between 65 and 85 years old who had recovered from COVID-19.

This chain links TRBV7-6 with TRBJ2-1, with 14 positions matching TRBD2. The junction had 6 bases not matched to a gene; V was cut back by 3 bases and J by 2 bases. This CDR3 region has 18 residues. Germline values: CDR1 SGHVS, CDR2 FNYEAQ. CDR3 region: CASSFKTSGRAPYNEQFF. The CDR3 nucleotides are TGTGCCAGCAGCTTCAAGACTAGCGGGAGGGCCCCCTACAATGAGCAGTTCTTC.

This clone was detected once. The J gene is TRBJ2-6, the V gene TRBV28; perhaps TRBD1 as D (5 bases). V gave up 2 bases and J gave up 2 bases, with 7 bases separating them. This CDR3 comprises 15 residues. Germline V CDR1 and CDR2: MDHEN, SYDVKM. CDR3 bases: TGTGCCAGCAGTTTAGAAGGGGCTGGGGCCAACGTCCTGACTTTC. Its translation: CASSLEGAGANVLTF.

V is TRBV2 and J is TRBJ1-3; 8 positions agree with TRBD1. In germline, CDR1 is SNHLY, CDR2 FYNNEI. This CDR3 is built from 16 residues. V was clipped by 7 bases and J by 0 bases; unmatched bases: 8. In DNA form, the CDR3 reads TGTGCCAGCAATGACAGGGGACCGTACTCTGGAAACACCATATATTTT. Translation: CASNDRGPYSGNTIYF. The variable domain in full, with the rest retrieved from reference TRBV2 and TRBJ1-3, is EPEVTQTPSHQVTQMGQEVILRCVPISNHLYFYWYRQILGQKVEFLVSFYNNEISEKSEIFDDQFSVERPDGSNFTLKIRSTKLEDSAMYFCASNDRGPYSGNTIYFGEGSWLTVV.

In nucleotides, the CDR3 is TGTGCCAGCAGGGACGGCAGCCGGGGCATTCAGTACTTC. This sequence encodes CASRDGSRGIQYF. This sequence joins TRBV6-5 and TRBJ2-4; D might be TRBD2 (5 bases). Germline CDR1 MNHEY, CDR2 SVGAGI. This CDR3 has 13 residues. The V gene lost 6 bases and the J gene lost 9 bases, with 15 bases spanning the gap.

CDR3 residues: CASTLSSNYGYTF. In DNA, the CDR3 is TGTGCCAGCACCCTGTCGTCTAACTATGGCTACACCTTC. V is TRBV11-3 and J is TRBJ1-2, with unresolved D. CDR3 length: 13 residues. V dropped 7 bases and J dropped 0 bases, with 9 bases sitting between them. CDR1 SGHNT and CDR2 YENEEA come from the germline V gene.

DNA for the CDR3: TGTGCCAGCAGCTTAAACCAGGGGCAAGAAAAACTGTTTTTT. Translation: CASSLNQGQEKLFF. V is TRBV11-2 and J is TRBJ1-4, with D tentatively TRBD1 (6 bases). Trimming took off 2 bases at V and 8 bases at J, with 12 bases between the two ends. The CDR3 sequence is 14 residues long. Per the germline V gene, CDR1 is SGHAT and CDR2 is FQNNGV.

CDR3 coding DNA: TGTGCCAGCAGTTTATTTAGCGGGAGGGCCAATGAGCAGTTCTTC. Protein sequence: CASSLFSGRANEQFF. This sequence joins TRBV28 and TRBJ2-1; 11 nucleotides line up with TRBD2. The germline V gene encodes CDR1 MDHEN and CDR2 SYDVKM. Trimming at V came to 1 base and at J to 6 bases, leaving 2 bases not matched to a gene. The CDR3 extends over 15 amino acids.

The chain is built from TRBV5-1 and TRBJ2-7; unclear D gene. Trimming removed 0 bases from V and 4 bases from J, with 11 bases in between. Germline CDR1 and CDR2: SGHRS and YFSETQ. The CDR3 extends over 14 amino acids. The CDR3 sequence: CASSLDSQAYEQYF. CDR3 in DNA: TGCGCCAGCAGCTTGGACAGCCAGGCGTACGAGCAGTACTTC.

The rearrangement links TRBV19 to TRBJ2-7, with a possible D match to TRBD1 (6 bases). Trimming stripped 4 bases from V and 2 bases from J, with 12 bases between. The CDR3 is made up of 14 amino acids. Per the germline V gene, CDR1 is LNHDA and CDR2 is SQIVND (reference sequence). DNA for the CDR3: TGTGCCAGTAGTAAAACAGGGCTGCCCTACGAGCAGTACTTC. Translating gives CASSKTGLPYEQYF.

This clone showed up just a few times. The V call is TRBV7-8, the J call TRBJ2-1; maybe TRBD2 (5 bases). Trimming left V 2 bases short and J 8 bases short, with 22 bases between. CDR3 size: 17 residues. Germline V gives CDR1 SGHVS, CDR2 FQNEAQ. CDR3 bases: TGTGCCAGCAGCTTATTACCTCGGGGAGCATCCGCGGATGAGCAGTTCTTC. Amino acid sequence: CASSLLPRGASADEQFF.

The V and J genes are TRBV7-2 and TRBJ2-7; TRBD1 aligns across 7 bases. The CDR3 covers 15 residues. Per germline, CDR1 SGHTA and CDR2 FQGNSA. After removal of 1 base from V and 2 bases from J, the junction contained 5 bases not matched to a gene. Here the CDR3 DNA reads TGTGCCAGCAGCTTAGTCGGAACAGGGGCCTACGAGCAGTACTTC. As protein: CASSLVGTGAYEQYF. Together with reference TRBV7-2 and TRBJ2-7, the CDR3 gives the full variable domain: GAGVSQSPSNKVTEKGKDVELRCDPISGHTALYWYRQSLGQGLEFLIYFQGNSAPDKSGLPSDRFSAERTGGSVSTLTIQRTQQEDSAVYLCASSLVGTGAYEQYFGPGTRLTVT.